What follows are 24 T cell receptor beta chains derived from one specimen sequenced in a study of OX40 agonist ivuxolimab in advanced cancers. The repertoire was sequenced with immunoSEQ multiplex PCR; TCRdb's copy has only in-frame clones and lacks some. Of some 80,000 clones in the sample, almost 85% were seen once. The input for sequencing was CD4+ or CD8+ T cells sorted from blood, taken in a trial of the OX40 agonist ivuxolimab. Every receptor here comes from an adult with an advanced solid tumor such as melanoma, head and neck, liver or kidney cancer.

The chain employs TRBV7-2 and TRBJ1-1; no definite D call. V lost 5 bases and J lost 1, with 11 bases in between. This CDR3 is built from 14 residues. Germline V lookup: CDR1 SGHTA, CDR2 FQGNSA. This CDR3 reads CASSALMGNTEAFF. CDR3 DNA sequence: TGTGCCAGCAGCGCCCTAATGGGGAACACTGAAGCTTTCTTT.

The V gene is TRBV2, the J gene TRBJ2-7; weak D call: TRBD1 (6 bases). This CDR3 contains 12 residues. V shed 6 bases and J shed 5 bases, with 11 bases lying between them. Germline V gene sequence: CDR1 SNHLY, CDR2 FYNNEI. CDR3 region: CASRSDSNEQYF. The CDR3, as DNA: TGTGCCAGCAGGTCGGACAGTAACGAGCAGTACTTC.

CDR3 residues: CASISDRGVTEAFF. CDR3 DNA: TGTGCCAGCATCTCCGACAGGGGCGTCACTGAAGCTTTCTTT. V is TRBV28 and J is TRBJ1-1; TRBD1 matches at 8 bases. V gave up 7 bases and J gave up 4 bases; unmatched junction bases: 8. CDR1 is MDHEN, CDR2 SYDVKM, per germline. The CDR3 consists of 14 residues.

The CDR3 DNA follows: TGTGCCAGCAGCCGGGAGACAGGGCGGACTGAAGCTTTCTTT. Amino acids: CASSRETGRTEAFF. The chain employs TRBV7-9 and TRBJ1-1; 7 bases align to TRBD1. The CDR3 is made up of 14 amino acids. Germline V CDR1 and CDR2: SEHNR, FQNEAQ (reference sequence). The V segment lost 5 bases and the J segment 5 bases; nucleotides outside the gene matches: 8.

The V gene is TRBV13, the J gene TRBJ2-5; the match to TRBD2 covers 7 bases. The V gene end was trimmed by 5 bases and the J gene end by 2 bases; junction bases not matched to a gene: 5. Germline CDR1 reads PRHDT; CDR2 reads FYEKMQ (reference sequence). The CDR3 contains 14 residues. The chain's CDR3 is CASSPRDYQETQYF. The CDR3 DNA reads as TGTGCCAGCAGCCCCCGGGACTATCAAGAGACCCAGTACTTC.

The chain uses TRBV4-2 and TRBJ2-7, with unresolved D. V was cut by 6 bases and J by 0 bases, with 12 bases left in between. The CDR3 is 14 amino acids. Germline V gene sequence: CDR1 LGHNA, CDR2 YNFKEQ. In DNA form, the CDR3 reads TGTGCCAGCAGTACCGGGCCTTACTCCTACGAGCAGTACTTC. It translates to CASSTGPYSYEQYF.

In its sample, this clone was seen a few times. The chain joins TRBV7-9 to TRBJ1-1; D uncertain. This CDR3 is 12 amino acids long. V was cut by 3 bases and J by 5 bases, with 7 bases left in between. Germline CDR1 and CDR2: SEHNR and FQNEAQ (reference sequence). CDR3 coding DNA: TGTGCCAGCAGCTTTGCAGCGACTGAAGCTTTCTTT. It specifies CASSFAATEAFF. The whole variable domain, remainder taken from reference TRBV7-9 and TRBJ1-1, is DTGVSQNPRHKITKRGQNVTFRCDPISEHNRLYWYRQTLGQGPEFLTYFQNEAQLEKSRLLSDRFSAERPKGSFSTLEIQRTEQGDSAMYLCASSFAATEAFFGQGTRLTVV.

The V call is TRBV6-1, the J call TRBJ2-1; 7 bases fit TRBD1. The V gene end was trimmed by 6 bases and the J gene end by 4 bases; junction bases not matched to a gene: 9. Per germline, CDR1 MNHNS and CDR2 SASEGT. This CDR3 is 15 amino acids long. CDR3 protein: CASRIRQGPYNEQFF. CDR3 DNA sequence: TGTGCCAGCAGGATACGACAGGGCCCTTACAATGAGCAGTTCTTC.

V and J are TRBV11-2 and TRBJ1-4; D remains unclear. The CDR3 is made up of 16 amino acids. From germline, CDR1 is SGHAT and CDR2 FQNNGV. V was clipped by 4 bases and J by 2 bases, with 14 bases between them. DNA of the CDR3: TGTGCCAGCAGCTCCGGAGTTACACGCACTAATGAAAAACTGTTTTTT. It translates to CASSSGVTRTNEKLFF.

V and J are TRBV7-6 and TRBJ1-4; D not resolved. Germline lookup yields CDR1 SGHVS and CDR2 FNYEAQ. Between the trimmed V and J ends, which lost 1 base and 4 bases, there was a span of 7 bases. The CDR3 length is 14 residues. In nucleotides, the CDR3 is TGTGCCAGCAGCTTAGATTTAGATAATGAAAAACTGTTTTTT. Translating it yields CASSLDLDNEKLFF.

The chain has TRBV5-4 and TRBJ1-1; perhaps TRBD1 as D (5 bases). The V end lost 6 bases, the J end lost 4 bases, and 13 bases lay between the germline ends. Germline assignment: CDR1 SGHNT and CDR2 YYREEE (reference sequence). The CDR3 contains 13 residues. DNA of the CDR3: TGTGCCAGCACCTGGGGGGGTGGCACTGAAGCTTTCTTT. Residues: CASTWGGGTEAFF.

The genes are TRBV4-3 and TRBJ1-1; D unresolved. CDR3 size: 14 residues. Germline V gives CDR1 LGHNA, CDR2 YSLEER. Between the trimmed V and J ends, which lost 4 bases and 2 bases, there was a span of 11 bases. CDR3 in amino acids: CASSLAGGNTEAFF. The DNA of the CDR3 is TGCGCCAGCAGCCTGGCAGGTGGAAACACTGAAGCTTTCTTT.

The chain uses TRBV7-7 and TRBJ1-2, with TRBD1 matching over 10 bases. Unmatched junction bases numbered 7, after V lost 11 bases and J lost 1 base. Germline assignment: CDR1 SSHAT and CDR2 FNYEAQ (reference sequence). This CDR3 has 14 residues. The CDR3 is CALGTGVNNYGYTF. The DNA for the CDR3 is TGTGCCCTAGGGACAGGGGTCAATAACTATGGCTACACCTTC.

The chain recombines TRBV27 with TRBJ1-6; TRBD1 agrees at 7 bases. V gave up 7 bases and J gave up 1 base; unmatched junction bases: 7. Germline CDR1 reads MNHEY; CDR2 reads SMNVEV (reference sequence). The CDR3 runs to 16 residues. The CDR3 protein is CASTRTTGSYNSPLHF. The CDR3, as DNA: TGTGCCAGCACCAGAACGACAGGGTCCTATAATTCACCCCTCCACTTT.

This clone was seen once. V usage is TRBV11-2 and J usage is TRBJ2-5, with 8 bases that match TRBD1. The germline gives CDR1 SGHAT, CDR2 FQNNGV. There are 15 residues in the CDR3. The junction had 9 bases not matched to a gene; V was cut back by 4 bases and J by 5 bases. CDR3: CASSSRQGRLETQYF. The CDR3 DNA follows: TGTGCCAGCAGCTCCCGACAGGGGAGATTGGAGACCCAGTACTTC. Full variable domain (outside the CDR3, taken from reference TRBV11-2 and TRBJ2-5): EAGVAQSPRYKIIEKRQSVAFWCNPISGHATLYWYQQILGQGPKLLIQFQNNGVVDDSQLPKDRFSAERLKGVDSTLKIQPAKLEDSAVYLCASSSRQGRLETQYFGPGTRLLVL.

This chain joins TRBV6-1 and TRBJ1-1; no clear D. Germline CDR1 and CDR2: MNHNS and SASEGT. The CDR3 sequence is 14 residues long. The germline V and J ends were trimmed by 6 bases and 7 bases, with 18 bases remaining between them. The CDR3 here is CASSLDNGGIEAFF. In DNA, the CDR3 is TGTGCCAGCAGCCTCGACAACGGAGGGATTGAAGCTTTCTTT.

This clone was detected once. The chain carries TRBV7-2 and TRBJ1-1; the D gene is possibly TRBD1 (6 bases). Trimming stripped 2 bases from V and 4 bases from J, with 11 bases between. The length of the CDR3 is 14 residues. Germline CDR1 is SGHTA and CDR2 is FQGNSA. In DNA form, the CDR3 reads TGTGCCAGCAGCTTACAGGGGATCGGCACTGAAGCTTTCTTT. Protein sequence: CASSLQGIGTEAFF. Combining the CDR3 with reference TRBV7-2 and TRBJ1-1 gives the whole variable domain GAGVSQSPSNKVTEKGKDVELRCDPISGHTALYWYRQSLGQGLEFLIYFQGNSAPDKSGLPSDRFSAERTGGSVSTLTIQRTQQEDSAVYLCASSLQGIGTEAFFGQGTRLTVV.

The chain has TRBV6-5 and TRBJ1-5; D remains ambiguous. This CDR3 spans 14 amino acids. Trimming stripped 5 bases from V and 5 bases from J, with 13 bases between. From germline, CDR1 is MNHEY and CDR2 SVGAGI. The CDR3 DNA follows: TGTGCCAGCAGTAACAGTCTTGAGTATCAGCCCCAGCATTTT. Its translation is CASSNSLEYQPQHF.

This clone was detected only once. This rearrangement joins TRBV19 to TRBJ1-4; no clear D. V lost 0 bases and J lost 6, with 11 bases in between. The CDR3 covers 15 residues. Looked up from germline, CDR1 is LNHDA and CDR2 is SQIVND (reference sequence). DNA of the CDR3: TGTGCCAGTAGTATAGATAAAGGTGCTGATGAAAAACTGTTTTTT. This sequence encodes CASSIDKGADEKLFF.

The V gene is TRBV5-1, the J gene TRBJ2-3, with TRBD2 matching over 11 bases. This CDR3 region has 16 residues. The ends lost 4 bases at V and 4 bases at J; junction bases unmatched: 8. Germline CDR1 SGHRS, CDR2 YFSETQ. The chain's CDR3 is CASSLVAGGGADTQYF. The CDR3 DNA reads TGCGCCAGCAGCCTCGTAGCGGGAGGGGGAGCAGATACGCAGTATTTT.

V gene TRBV11-2 combines with J gene TRBJ2-7, with D possibly TRBD2 on 6 matching bases. Germline V CDR1 and CDR2: SGHAT, FQNNGV. CDR3 length: 16 amino acids. V dropped 4 bases and J dropped 2 bases, with 18 bases sitting between them. The CDR3 loop reads CASSSHSGTPTYEQYF. The CDR3 nucleotides read TGTGCCAGCAGCTCGCACTCCGGGACTCCAACCTACGAGCAGTACTTC.

V usage is TRBV5-1 and J usage is TRBJ2-5, with 14 bases identical to TRBD2. The V and J ends lost 3 bases and 7 bases, in that order; junction bases with no gene match: 5. Germline values: CDR1 SGHRS, CDR2 YFSETQ. The CDR3 runs to 15 residues. In nucleotides, the CDR3 is TGCGCCAGCAGCTCGACTAGCGGGGGGGCGTGGACCCAGTACTTC. It translates to CASSSTSGGAWTQYF.

The chain is built from TRBV27 and TRBJ2-5; D ambiguous. Looked up from germline, CDR1 is MNHEY and CDR2 is SMNVEV (reference sequence). V was cut by 4 bases and J by 2 bases, with 11 bases left in between. This CDR3 comprises 14 residues. CDR3 protein: CASSSAGSQETQYF. In DNA, the CDR3 is TGTGCCAGCAGTTCAGCTGGGTCACAAGAGACCCAGTACTTC.

The chain recombines TRBV11-2 with TRBJ1-1; TRBD1 matches at 8 bases. The ends lost 3 bases at V and 0 bases at J; junction bases unmatched: 9. The CDR3 is 17 amino acids. The V gene's germline CDR1 is SGHAT and CDR2 FQNNGV. The CDR3 coding sequence is TGTGCCAGCAGCTTGGGCAGGGGGCAACGGTTGAACACTGAAGCTTTCTTT. Its protein product is CASSLGRGQRLNTEAFF.